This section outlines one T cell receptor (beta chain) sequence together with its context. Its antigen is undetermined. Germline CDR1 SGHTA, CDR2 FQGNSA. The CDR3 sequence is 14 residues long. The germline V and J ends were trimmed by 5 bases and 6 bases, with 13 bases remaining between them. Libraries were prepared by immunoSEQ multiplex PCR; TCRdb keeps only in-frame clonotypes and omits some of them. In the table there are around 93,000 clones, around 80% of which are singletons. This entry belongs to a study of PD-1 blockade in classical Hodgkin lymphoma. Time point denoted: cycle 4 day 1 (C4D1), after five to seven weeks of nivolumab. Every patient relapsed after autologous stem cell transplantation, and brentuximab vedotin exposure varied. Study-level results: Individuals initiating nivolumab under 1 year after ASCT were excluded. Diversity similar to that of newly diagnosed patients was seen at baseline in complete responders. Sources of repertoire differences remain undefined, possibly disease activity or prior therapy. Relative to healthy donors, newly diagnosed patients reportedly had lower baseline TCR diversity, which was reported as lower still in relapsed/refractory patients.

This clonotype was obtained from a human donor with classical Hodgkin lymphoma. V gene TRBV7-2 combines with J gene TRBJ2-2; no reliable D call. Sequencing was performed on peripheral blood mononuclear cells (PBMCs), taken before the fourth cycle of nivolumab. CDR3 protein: CASSLHEAAGELFF. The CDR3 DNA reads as TGTGCCAGCAGCCTACATGAGGCGGCCGGGGAGCTGTTTTTT. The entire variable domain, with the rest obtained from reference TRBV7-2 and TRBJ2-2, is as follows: GAGVSQSPSNKVTEKGKDVELRCDPISGHTALYWYRQSLGQGLEFLIYFQGNSAPDKSGLPSDRFSAERTGGSVSTLTIQRTQQEDSAVYLCASSLHEAAGELFFGEGSRLTVL.